One and the same sample provided the 17 T cell receptor beta chains below, sequenced in a study of CD8 T cells in Susac syndrome. With random hexamers, reverse transcription was performed on about 0.45 to 1 ug of RNA. TCRdb re-analysed the immunoSEQ multiplex PCR reads in MiXCR, keeping a single row per CDR3 protein. The sample contains more than 130,000 distinct CDR3 sequences, nearly 95% of which appear only once. Material for sequencing was CD8+ T cells from PBMCs. The source is a human donor in good health.

J is TRBJ1-1 and V is TRBV27, with D possibly TRBD1 on 6 matching bases. The CDR3 is 11 residues long. The germline gives CDR1 MNHEY, CDR2 SMNVEV (reference sequence). Trimming took 6 bases from V and 8 from J, leaving 10 bases between them. This CDR3 reads CASSSDREAFF. Written as DNA, the CDR3 is TGTGCCAGCAGCTCCGACAGGGAAGCTTTCTTT.

CDR3 residues: CAWSVGQGGYTF. The CDR3 DNA reads TGTGCCTGGAGTGTCGGACAGGGTGGCTACACCTTC. This rearrangement joins TRBV30 to TRBJ1-2, with 8 bases matching TRBD1. This CDR3 has 12 amino acids. Germline CDR1 GTSNPN, CDR2 SVGIG (reference sequence). V gave up 0 bases and J gave up 7 bases; unmatched junction bases: 1.

The rearrangement uses TRBV2 and TRBJ2-1; D not certain. The V and J ends lost 6 bases and 3 bases respectively, with 15 bases between them. The germline CDR1 and CDR2 sequences are SNHLY and FYNNEI. This CDR3 region has 15 residues. CDR3 nucleotide sequence: TGTGCCAGCAGCGCGACTTCCTCGGGCTACAATGAGCAGTTCTTC. This translates into CASSATSSGYNEQFF.

The chain recombines TRBV29-1 with TRBJ1-1, with D possibly TRBD1 on 5 matching bases. The V and J ends lost 6 bases and 4 bases respectively, with 12 bases between them. The CDR3 totals 12 residues. Germline CDR1 and CDR2: SQVTM and ANQGSEA. CDR3 nucleotides: TGCAGCGTGGCAGGGCAGGGCACTGAAGCTTTCTTT. It codes for CSVAGQGTEAFF. Based on the CDR3 plus reference TRBV29-1 and TRBJ1-1, the full variable domain is SAVISQKPSRDICQRGTSLTIQCQVDSQVTMMFWYRQQPGQSLTLIATANQGSEATYESGFVIDKFPISRPNLTFSTLTVSNMSPEDSSIYLCSVAGQGTEAFFGQGTRLTVV.

J is TRBJ2-5 and V is TRBV5-6, with a weak D call TRBD1 (5 bases). This CDR3 is 15 amino acids long. The ends were cut back, 3 bases at V and 4 bases at J, with 16 bases in the middle. CDR1 is SGHDT, CDR2 YYEEEE, per germline. The CDR3 coding sequence is TGTGCCAGCAGCTCCTGGACAAAGCCCCCAGAGACCCAGTACTTC. Translating gives CASSSWTKPPETQYF. The full variable domain, in which reference TRBV5-6 and TRBJ2-5 provide the parts outside the CDR3, is DAGVTQSPTHLIKTRGQQVTLRCSPKSGHDTVSWYQQALGQGPQFIFQYYEEEERQRGNFPDRFSGHQFPNYSSELNVNALLLGDSALYLCASSSWTKPPETQYFGPGTRLLVL.

The chain combines TRBV4-2 with TRBJ2-1; 16 nucleotides agree with TRBD2. In germline, CDR1 is LGHNA, CDR2 YNFKEQ. CDR3 length: 17 residues. V shed 3 bases, J shed 3 bases, and the junction held 2 bases outside the gene matches. CDR3 in amino acids: CASSQGLAGGFYNEQFF. In DNA form, the CDR3 reads TGTGCCAGCAGCCAGGGACTAGCGGGAGGGTTCTACAATGAGCAGTTCTTC.

The chain is built from TRBV28 and TRBJ1-2; 7 bases align to TRBD1. The V gene's germline CDR1 is MDHEN and CDR2 SYDVKM. Germline trimming cut 7 bases from V and 7 bases from J; bases unmatched to any gene: 9. CDR3 size: 13 residues. The CDR3 DNA reads as TGTGCCAGCACCCTACGCTCAGGGGGTGGCTACACCTTC. This encodes CASTLRSGGGYTF.

The DNA of the CDR3 is TGTGCCAGCAGGGGTTTAAGGGAGGGCTTGGATGAGCAGTTCTTC. This translates into CASRGLREGLDEQFF. The chain is built from TRBV13 and TRBJ2-1, with 7 bases identical to TRBD2. With 6 bases clipped from V and 8 bases from J, the junction kept 13 bases outside the gene matches. The CDR3 runs to 15 residues. Per germline, CDR1 PRHDT and CDR2 FYEKMQ (reference sequence).

The V and J genes are TRBV18 and TRBJ1-1; the D gene is possibly TRBD1 (5 bases). V shed 4 bases and J shed 3 bases, with 12 bases lying between them. The CDR3 is 14 amino acids. CDR1 KGHSH and CDR2 LQKENI come from the germline V gene. For the CDR3, the DNA is TGTGCCAGCTCACGGGTAAGAGGGGACACTGAAGCTTTCTTT. The encoded protein is CASSRVRGDTEAFF.

V gene TRBV19 combines with J gene TRBJ1-5, with 9 bases lining up with TRBD1. There are 14 residues in the CDR3. Germline V gene lookup returns CDR1 LNHDA and CDR2 SQIVND (reference sequence). V dropped 5 bases and J dropped 6; count of bases not matched to a gene: 5. CDR3 loop: CASSARTGVQPQHF. CDR3 nucleotides: TGTGCCAGTAGTGCGCGGACAGGGGTTCAGCCCCAGCATTTT.

This clonotype has a single count. The chain links TRBV5-6 to TRBJ2-1; TRBD2 is a possible D gene (6 bases). V lost 3 bases, J lost 0 bases, and 10 bases lay in between. Germline assignment: CDR1 SGHDT and CDR2 YYEEEE. This CDR3 comprises 15 residues. The CDR3, as DNA: TGTGCCAGCAGCTATGGGACTTTCTCCTACAATGAGCAGTTCTTC. Translation gives CASSYGTFSYNEQFF.

The V call is TRBV20-1, the J call TRBJ2-7; a weak D match, TRBD2 (6 bases). Germline V gives CDR1 DFQATT, CDR2 SNEGSKA (reference sequence). V lost 4 bases, J lost 2 bases, and 15 bases lay in between. CDR3 length equals 14 residues. The DNA of the CDR3 is TGCAGTGCTAAAAGGAGGAGGGAAACCTACGAGCAGTACTTC. Its protein product is CSAKRRRETYEQYF.

This clonotype has just a few counts. The gene calls are TRBV13 and TRBJ2-7, with D unclear. Trimming took 3 bases from V and 3 from J, leaving 15 bases between them. Germline lookup yields CDR1 PRHDT and CDR2 FYEKMQ (reference sequence). This CDR3 region has 15 residues. The CDR3 spells CASSFHTSSGYEQYF. In DNA, the CDR3 is TGTGCCAGCAGCTTCCACACGTCAAGTGGCTACGAGCAGTACTTC.

This chain links TRBV28 with TRBJ2-3; 10 positions match TRBD2. Germline CDR1 is MDHEN and CDR2 is SYDVKM. The CDR3 has 13 amino acids. V shed 8 bases, J shed 5 bases, and the junction held 4 bases outside the gene matches. In nucleotides, the CDR3 is TGTGCCAGCTGCCTAGCGGGAGAAGATACGCAGTATTTT. Protein: CASCLAGEDTQYF.

The chain links TRBV4-3 to TRBJ1-2; possibly TRBD1 for D (5 bases). This CDR3 is 15 amino acids long. Germline values: CDR1 LGHNA, CDR2 YSLEER. V dropped 0 bases and J dropped 1 base, with 9 bases sitting between them. CDR3 bases: TGCGCCAGCAGCCAAGACGCAGGGATTAACTATGGCTACACCTTC. It encodes CASSQDAGINYGYTF.

The V call is TRBV4-2, the J call TRBJ2-4; D is uncertain. Trimming took 0 bases from V and 8 from J, leaving 5 bases between them. The CDR3 has 12 amino acids. CDR1 is LGHNA and CDR2 is YNFKEQ in the germline V gene. Written as DNA, the CDR3 is TGTGCCAGCAGCCAAGAGGCCGACATTCAGTACTTC. Its protein is CASSQEADIQYF.

The rearrangement uses TRBV27 and TRBJ2-2; D possibly uses TRBD1 or TRBD2 (5 bases each). This CDR3 contains 13 residues. Germline CDR1 reads MNHEY; CDR2 reads SMNVEV (reference sequence). V lost 7 bases, J lost 7 bases, and 13 bases lay in between. CDR3 nucleotides: TGTGCCAGCAAGAGGGGAGCGAACGGGGAGCTGTTTTTT. This codes for CASKRGANGELFF.